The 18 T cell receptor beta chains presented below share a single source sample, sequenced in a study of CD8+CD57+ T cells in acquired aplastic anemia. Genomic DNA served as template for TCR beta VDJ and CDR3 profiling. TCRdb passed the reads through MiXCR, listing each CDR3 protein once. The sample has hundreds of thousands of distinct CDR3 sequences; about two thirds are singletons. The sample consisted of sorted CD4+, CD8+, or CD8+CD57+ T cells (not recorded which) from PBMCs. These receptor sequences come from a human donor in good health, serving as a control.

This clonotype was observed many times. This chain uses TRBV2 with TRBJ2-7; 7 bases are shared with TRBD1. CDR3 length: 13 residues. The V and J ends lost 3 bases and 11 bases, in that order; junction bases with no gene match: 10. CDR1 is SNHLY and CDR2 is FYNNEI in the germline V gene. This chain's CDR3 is CASSEDLDRLKYF. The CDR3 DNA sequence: TGTGCCAGCAGTGAGGACCTGGACAGGCTAAAGTACTTC.

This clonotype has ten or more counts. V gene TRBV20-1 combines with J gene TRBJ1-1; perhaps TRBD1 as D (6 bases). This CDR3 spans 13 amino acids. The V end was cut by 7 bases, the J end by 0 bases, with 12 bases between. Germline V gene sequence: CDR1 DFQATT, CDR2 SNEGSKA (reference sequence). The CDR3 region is CSGSRQVNTEAFF. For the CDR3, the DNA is TGCAGTGGTAGTCGACAGGTGAACACTGAAGCTTTCTTT.

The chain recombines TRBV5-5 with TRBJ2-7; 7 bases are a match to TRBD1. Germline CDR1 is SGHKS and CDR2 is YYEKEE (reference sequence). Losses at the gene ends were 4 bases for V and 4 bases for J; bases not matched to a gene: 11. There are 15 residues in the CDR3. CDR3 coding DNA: TGTGCCAGCAGCCACACACCGGTGACAGGGTACGAGCAGTACTTC. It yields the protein CASSHTPVTGYEQYF.

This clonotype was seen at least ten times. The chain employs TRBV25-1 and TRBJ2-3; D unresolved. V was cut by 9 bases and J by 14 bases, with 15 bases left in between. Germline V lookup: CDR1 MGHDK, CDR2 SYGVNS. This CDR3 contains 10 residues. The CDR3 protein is CARFLRRRYF. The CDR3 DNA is TGTGCCAGGTTCCTACGACGACGGTATTTT.

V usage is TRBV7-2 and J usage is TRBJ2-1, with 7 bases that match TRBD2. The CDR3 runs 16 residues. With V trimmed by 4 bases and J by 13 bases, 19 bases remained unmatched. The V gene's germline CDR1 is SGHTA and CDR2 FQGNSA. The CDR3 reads CASSYAGGSTEAFQFF. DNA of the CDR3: TGTGCCAGCAGCTACGCCGGGGGGAGCACTGAAGCTTTCCAGTTCTTC.

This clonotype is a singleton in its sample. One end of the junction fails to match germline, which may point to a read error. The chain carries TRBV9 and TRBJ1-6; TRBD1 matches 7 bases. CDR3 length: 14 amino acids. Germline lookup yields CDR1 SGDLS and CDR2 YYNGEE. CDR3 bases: TGTGCCAGCAGCGTATCTGCCGGGACAGCACCCCGCGACTTT. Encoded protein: CASSVSAGTAPRDF.

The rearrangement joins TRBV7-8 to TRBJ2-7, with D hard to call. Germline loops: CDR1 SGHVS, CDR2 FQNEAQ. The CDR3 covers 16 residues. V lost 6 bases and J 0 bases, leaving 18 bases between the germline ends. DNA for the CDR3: TGTGCCAGCAGTGGCCCCGCGCAGGATCGCTCCTACGAGCAGTACTTC. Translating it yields CASSGPAQDRSYEQYF.

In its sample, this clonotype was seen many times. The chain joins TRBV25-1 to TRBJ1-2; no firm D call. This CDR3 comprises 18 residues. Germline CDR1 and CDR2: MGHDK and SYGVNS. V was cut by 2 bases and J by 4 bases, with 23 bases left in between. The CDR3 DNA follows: TGTGCCAGCAGTGAAAGTCGCCCCGGGCCAGAAGCCCTCTATGGCTACACCTTC. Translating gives CASSESRPGPEALYGYTF.

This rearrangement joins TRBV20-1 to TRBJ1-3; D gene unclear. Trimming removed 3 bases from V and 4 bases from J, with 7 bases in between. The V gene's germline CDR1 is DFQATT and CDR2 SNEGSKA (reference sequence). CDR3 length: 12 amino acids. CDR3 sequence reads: CSASDGGNTIYF. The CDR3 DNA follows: TGCAGTGCTAGTGATGGGGGAAACACCATATATTTT.

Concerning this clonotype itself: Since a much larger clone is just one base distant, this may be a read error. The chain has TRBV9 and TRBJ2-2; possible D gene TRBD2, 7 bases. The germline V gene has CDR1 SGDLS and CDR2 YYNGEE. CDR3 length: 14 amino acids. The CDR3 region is CASGGGANTGELLF. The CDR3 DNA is TGTGCCAGTGGGGGGGGGGCCAACACCGGGGAGCTGCTTTTT.

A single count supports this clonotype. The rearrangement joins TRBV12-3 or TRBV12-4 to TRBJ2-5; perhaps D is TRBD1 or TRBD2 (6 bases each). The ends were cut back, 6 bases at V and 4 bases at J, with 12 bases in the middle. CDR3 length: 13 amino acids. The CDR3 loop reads CASSQRGAETQYF. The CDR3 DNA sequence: TGTGCCAGCAGCCAGAGGGGGGCAGAGACCCAGTACTTC.

The CDR3 reads CASSRAGGTDTQYF. CDR3 nucleotides: TGTGCCAGCAGCCGAGCGGGTGGTACAGATACGCAGTATTTT. This chain joins TRBV2 and TRBJ2-3, with D possibly being TRBD2 (6 bases). V was shortened by 6 bases and J by 3 bases, with 13 bases between the two germline ends. CDR1 is SNHLY, CDR2 FYNNEI, per germline. The CDR3 runs to 14 residues.

For the CDR3, the DNA is TGCAGTGTTTGCGGGACTAGCGTAGAAGCTTTCTTT. Amino acid sequence: CSVCGTSVEAFF. The V call is TRBV20-1, the J call TRBJ1-1, with D possibly matching TRBD1 (5 bases). The CDR3 loop spans 12 amino acids. The ends were cut back, 7 bases at V and 8 bases at J, with 17 bases in the middle. Germline CDR1 reads DFQATT; CDR2 reads SNEGSKA (reference sequence).

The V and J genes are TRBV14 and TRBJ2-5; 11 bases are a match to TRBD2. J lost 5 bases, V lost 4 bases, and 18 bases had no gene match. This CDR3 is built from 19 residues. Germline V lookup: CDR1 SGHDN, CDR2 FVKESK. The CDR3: CASSPPFGTSGETRETQYF. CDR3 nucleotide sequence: TGTGCCAGCAGCCCGCCGTTTGGGACTAGCGGAGAAACGAGGGAGACCCAGTACTTC.

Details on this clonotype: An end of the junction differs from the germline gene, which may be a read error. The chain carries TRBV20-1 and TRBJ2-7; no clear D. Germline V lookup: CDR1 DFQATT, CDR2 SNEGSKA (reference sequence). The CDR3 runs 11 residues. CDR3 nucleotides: TGCAGTGCTAGAGGAGCCTGCTCCTATAACTTC. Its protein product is CSARGACSYNF.

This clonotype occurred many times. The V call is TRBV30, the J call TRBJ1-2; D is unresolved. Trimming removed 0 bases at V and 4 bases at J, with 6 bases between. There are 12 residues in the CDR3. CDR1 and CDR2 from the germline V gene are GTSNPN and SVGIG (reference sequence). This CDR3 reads CAWSVLGYGYTF. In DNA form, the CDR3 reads TGTGCCTGGAGTGTACTGGGCTATGGCTACACCTTC.

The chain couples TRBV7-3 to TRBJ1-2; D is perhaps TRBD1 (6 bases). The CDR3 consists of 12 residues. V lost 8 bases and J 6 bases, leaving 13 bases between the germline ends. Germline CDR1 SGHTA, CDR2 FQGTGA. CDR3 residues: CASGQGNDGYTF. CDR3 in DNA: TGTGCCAGCGGGCAGGGGAATGATGGCTACACCTTC.

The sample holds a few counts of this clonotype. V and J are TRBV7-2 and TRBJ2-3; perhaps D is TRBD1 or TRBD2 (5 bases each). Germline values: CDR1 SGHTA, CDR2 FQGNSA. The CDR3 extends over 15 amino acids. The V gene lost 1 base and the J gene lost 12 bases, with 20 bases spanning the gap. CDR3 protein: CASSLGPGRQETQYF. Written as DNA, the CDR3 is TGTGCCAGCAGCTTAGGACCGGGGCGGCAAGAGACCCAGTATTTT.